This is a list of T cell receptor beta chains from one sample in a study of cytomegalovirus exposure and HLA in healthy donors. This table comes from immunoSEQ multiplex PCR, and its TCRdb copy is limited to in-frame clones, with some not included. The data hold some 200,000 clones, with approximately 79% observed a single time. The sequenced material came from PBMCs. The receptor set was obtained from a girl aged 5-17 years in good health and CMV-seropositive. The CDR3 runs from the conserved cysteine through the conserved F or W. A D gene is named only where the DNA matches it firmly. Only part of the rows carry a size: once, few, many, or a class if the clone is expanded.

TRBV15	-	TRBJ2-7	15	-	TGTGCCACCAGCAGAGATCAGTGGGAGTCCTACGAGCAGTACTTC	CATSRDQWESYEQYF
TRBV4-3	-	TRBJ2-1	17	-	TGCGCCAGCAGCCCCCAGGGTCTGCGGGGCTCCTACAATGAGCAGTTCTTC	CASSPQGLRGSYNEQFF
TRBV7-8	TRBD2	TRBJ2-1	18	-	TGTGCCAGCAGCTTAGGAGCGGGGGGGCCGTTTTCCTACAATGAGCAGTTCTTC	CASSLGAGGPFSYNEQFF
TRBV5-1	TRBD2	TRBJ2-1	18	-	TGCGCCAGCAGCTTGGAGTGGGCGGGGGGGGGCTTTTACAATGAGCAGTTCTTC	CASSLEWAGGGFYNEQFF
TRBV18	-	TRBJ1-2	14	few	TGTGCCAGCTCACCACCGGGGCAGGGTAAAGGCTACACCTTC	CASSPPGQGKGYTF
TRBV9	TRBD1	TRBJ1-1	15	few	TGTGCCAGCAGCGCAACGACAGGGTTCAGTACTGAAGCTTTCTTT	CASSATTGFSTEAFF
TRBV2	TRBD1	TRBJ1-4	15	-	TGTGCCAGCAGATTTACAGGGGGCGAGAATGAAAAACTGTTTTTT	CASRFTGGENEKLFF
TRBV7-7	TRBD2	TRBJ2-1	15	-	TGTGCCAGCAGCCCCAGCGGGGGGGCCGGCAATGAGCAGTTCTTC	CASSPSGGAGNEQFF
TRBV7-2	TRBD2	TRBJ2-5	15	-	TGTGCCAGCAGCAGGGCGGGACTAGTAAAAGAGACCCAGTACTTC	CASSRAGLVKETQYF
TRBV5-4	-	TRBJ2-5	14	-	TGTGCCAGCAGCTTGTCAACTGCTCAAGAGACCCAGTACTTC	CASSLSTAQETQYF
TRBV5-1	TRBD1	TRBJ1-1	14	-	TGCGCCAGCAGCGATCCGGGACAGGGCGCTGAAGCTTTCTTT	CASSDPGQGAEAFF
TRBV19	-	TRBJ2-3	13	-	TGTGCCGTAAACCAGGGATACACAGATACGCAGTATTTT	CAVNQGYTDTQYF
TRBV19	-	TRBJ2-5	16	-	TGTGCCAGTAGTATGATCTACAGGGGAGGCCAAGAGACCCAGTACTTC	CASSMIYRGGQETQYF
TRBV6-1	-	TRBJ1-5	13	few	TGTGCCATGGCCCCAGGGGGCAATCAGCCCCAGCATTTT	CAMAPGGNQPQHF
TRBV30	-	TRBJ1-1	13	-	TGTGCCTGGAGAGGGGGGGAACAGACTGAAGCTTTCTTT	CAWRGGEQTEAFF
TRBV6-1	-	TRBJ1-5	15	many	TGTGCCAGCAGTGAATTTCACATGAGGAATCAGCCCCAGCATTTT	CASSEFHMRNQPQHF
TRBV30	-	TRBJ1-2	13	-	TGTGCCTGGACCCTCTCAGGGTCCTATGGCTACACCTTC	CAWTLSGSYGYTF
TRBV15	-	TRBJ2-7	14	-	TGTGCCACCAGCAGAGCTAGGGGTTCCTACGAGCAGTACTTC	CATSRARGSYEQYF
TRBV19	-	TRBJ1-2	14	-	TGTGCCAGTACTTACTCTGAGACTAACTATGGCTACACCTTC	CASTYSETNYGYTF
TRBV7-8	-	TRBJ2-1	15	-	TGTGCCAGCAGCCCGTATACGAGCTCCTACAATGAGCAGTTCTTC	CASSPYTSSYNEQFF
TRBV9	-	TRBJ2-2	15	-	TGTGCCAGCAGCGTACGGACATCCCGTGGCGGGGAGCTGTTTTTT	CASSVRTSRGGELFF
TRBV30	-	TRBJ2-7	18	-	TGTGCCTGGGGGCCCGGGACACTCAAAAGCCTGAACGACTACGAGCAGTACTTC	CAWGPGTLKSLNDYEQYF
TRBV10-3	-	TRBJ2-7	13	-	TGTGCCATCAGTGAATCGTCCCTTCCTGAGCAGTACTTC	CAISESSLPEQYF
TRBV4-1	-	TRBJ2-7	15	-	TGCGCCAGCAGCCAACGGAGAGTGACAGACTACGAGCAGTACTTC	CASSQRRVTDYEQYF
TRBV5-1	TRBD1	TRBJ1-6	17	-	TGCGCCAGCAGCTTGGGGTCGACAGGGGCCTTTGGTTCACCCCTCCACTTT	CASSLGSTGAFGSPLHF
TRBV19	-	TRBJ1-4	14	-	TGTGCCAGTAGGACAGCGGGCCTTAATGAAAAACTGTTTTTT	CASRTAGLNEKLFF
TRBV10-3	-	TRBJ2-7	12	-	TGTGCCATCAGTGAGCTGGGGGAGGTTATGTACTTC	CAISELGEVMYF
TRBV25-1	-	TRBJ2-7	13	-	TGTGCCAGCAGTGTTACAGGGTTGGAAGAGCAGTACTTC	CASSVTGLEEQYF
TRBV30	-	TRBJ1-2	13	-	TGTGCCTGGAGTGTACGCGGGGTCCATGGCTACACCTTC	CAWSVRGVHGYTF
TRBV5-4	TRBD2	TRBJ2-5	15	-	TGTGCCAGCACCCAGTCGGGGGGGCCCCAAGAGACCCAGTACTTC	CASTQSGGPQETQYF
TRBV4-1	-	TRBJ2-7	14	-	TGCGCCAGCAGCCAAGACCGGGGTTGGAACGAGCAGTACTTC	CASSQDRGWNEQYF
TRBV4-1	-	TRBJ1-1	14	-	TGCGCCAGCCGGGGTATTCTTAGGAACACTGAAGCTTTCTTT	CASRGILRNTEAFF
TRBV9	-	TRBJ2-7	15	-	TGTGCCAGCAGCGTAGAGTCGGGGGTCTCCTACGAGCAGTACTTC	CASSVESGVSYEQYF
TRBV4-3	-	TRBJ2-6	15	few	TGCGCCAGCAGCCTCGGGGTCTCTGGGGCCAACGTCCTGACTTTC	CASSLGVSGANVLTF
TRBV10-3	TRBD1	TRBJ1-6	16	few	TGTGCCATACGGAGGGGGACAGGGGGTCCTAATTCACCCCTCCACTTT	CAIRRGTGGPNSPLHF
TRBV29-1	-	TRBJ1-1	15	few	TGCAGCGGGATTGGGCCAGGGATGAACACCCTCTCAGCTTTCTTT	CSGIGPGMNTLSAFF
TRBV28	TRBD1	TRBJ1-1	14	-	TGTGCCAGCAGCGACAGGGTAAAGGACACTGAAGCTTTCTTT	CASSDRVKDTEAFF
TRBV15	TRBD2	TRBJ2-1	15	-	TGTGCCACCACCCCGGGACTAGCCAATTACAATGAGCAGTTCTTC	CATTPGLANYNEQFF
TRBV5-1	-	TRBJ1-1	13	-	TGCGCCAGCAGCTTGCCAGGGGTCACTGAAGCTTTCTTT	CASSLPGVTEAFF
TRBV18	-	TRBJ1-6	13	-	TGTGCCAGCTCACCCGGGGGGGGTTCACCCCTCCACTTT	CASSPGGGSPLHF
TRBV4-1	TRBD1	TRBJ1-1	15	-	TGCGCCAGCAGCCTCGGGGACAGGGGTTACACTGAAGCTTTCTTT	CASSLGDRGYTEAFF
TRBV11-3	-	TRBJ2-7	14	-	TGTGCCAGCAGCTACAGACAGCGGGCCTACGAGCAGTACTTC	CASSYRQRAYEQYF
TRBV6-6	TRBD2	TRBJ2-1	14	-	TGTGCCAGCAGTTACCCGTTAGCGGGGTGGGAGCAGTTCTTC	CASSYPLAGWEQFF
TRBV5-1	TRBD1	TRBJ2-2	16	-	TGCGCCAGCAGCTCTGGGACAGGGGGAAACACCGGGGAGCTGTTTTTT	CASSSGTGGNTGELFF
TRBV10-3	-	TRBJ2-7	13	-	TGTGCCATCAAACTTACAGGGTCCTACGAGCAGTACTTC	CAIKLTGSYEQYF
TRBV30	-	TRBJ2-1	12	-	TGTGCCTGGATGCGGTCCTACAATGAGCAGTTCTTC	CAWMRSYNEQFF
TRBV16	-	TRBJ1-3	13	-	TGTGCCAGCAGCCAATACGAGCGAAACACCATATATTTT	CASSQYERNTIYF
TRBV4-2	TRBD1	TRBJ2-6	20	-	TGTGCCAGCAGCCAAGACTTGCGGACAGGGGTTCTTTCTGGGGCCAACGTCCTGACTTTC	CASSQDLRTGVLSGANVLTF
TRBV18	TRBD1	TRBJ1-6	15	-	TGTGCCAGCTCATCGGGACAGGCTGATAATTCACCCCTCCACTTT	CASSSGQADNSPLHF
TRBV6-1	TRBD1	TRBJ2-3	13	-	TGTGCCAGCGAGGGGGCAAACACAGATACGCAGTATTTT	CASEGANTDTQYF
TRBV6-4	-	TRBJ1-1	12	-	TGTGCCAGCAGTATACGGGACACTGAAGCTTTCTTT	CASSIRDTEAFF
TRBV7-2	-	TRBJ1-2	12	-	TGTGCCAGCAGACCGACAGGCTATGGCTACACCTTC	CASRPTGYGYTF
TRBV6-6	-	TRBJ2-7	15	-	TGTGCCAGCAGTTGGGTCAGGGGAGTAACAAACGAGCAGTACTTC	CASSWVRGVTNEQYF
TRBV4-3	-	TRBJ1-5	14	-	TGCGCCAGCAGCCAAGAGCTAGGCAATCAGCCCCAGCATTTT	CASSQELGNQPQHF
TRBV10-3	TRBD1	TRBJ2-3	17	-	TGTGCCATCAGTGAGGGGGGTCCAGGGGGTGGCACAGATACGCAGTATTTT	CAISEGGPGGGTDTQYF
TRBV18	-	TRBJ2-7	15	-	TGTGCCAGCTCACCGTCGATTGGACAGCTCTACGAGCAGTACTTC	CASSPSIGQLYEQYF
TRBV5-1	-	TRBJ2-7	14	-	TGCGCCAGCAGCCTGGGTGGCAGGGCCCACGAGCAGTACTTC	CASSLGGRAHEQYF
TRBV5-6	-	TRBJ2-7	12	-	TGTGCCAGCAGCTCGACAACCTACGAGCAGTACTTC	CASSSTTYEQYF
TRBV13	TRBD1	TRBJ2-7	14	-	TGTGCCAGCAGCCCACAGACAGGGGCCTTCGAGCAGTACTTC	CASSPQTGAFEQYF